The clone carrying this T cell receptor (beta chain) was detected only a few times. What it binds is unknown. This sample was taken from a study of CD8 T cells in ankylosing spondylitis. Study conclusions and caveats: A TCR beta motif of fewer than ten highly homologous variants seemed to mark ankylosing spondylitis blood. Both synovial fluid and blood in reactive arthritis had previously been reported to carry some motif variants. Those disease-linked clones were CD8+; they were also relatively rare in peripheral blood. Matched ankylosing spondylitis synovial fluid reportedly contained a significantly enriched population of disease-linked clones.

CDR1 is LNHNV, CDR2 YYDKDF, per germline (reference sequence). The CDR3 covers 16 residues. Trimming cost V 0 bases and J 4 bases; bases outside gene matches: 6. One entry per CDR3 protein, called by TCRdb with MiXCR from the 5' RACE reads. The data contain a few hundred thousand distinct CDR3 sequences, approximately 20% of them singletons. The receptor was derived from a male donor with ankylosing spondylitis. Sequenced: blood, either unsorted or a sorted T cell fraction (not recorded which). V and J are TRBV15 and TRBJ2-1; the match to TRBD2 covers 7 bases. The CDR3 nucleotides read TGTGCCACCAGCAGAGATTTGGCTAGCGGTTACAATGAGCAGTTCTTC. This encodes CATSRDLASGYNEQFF.